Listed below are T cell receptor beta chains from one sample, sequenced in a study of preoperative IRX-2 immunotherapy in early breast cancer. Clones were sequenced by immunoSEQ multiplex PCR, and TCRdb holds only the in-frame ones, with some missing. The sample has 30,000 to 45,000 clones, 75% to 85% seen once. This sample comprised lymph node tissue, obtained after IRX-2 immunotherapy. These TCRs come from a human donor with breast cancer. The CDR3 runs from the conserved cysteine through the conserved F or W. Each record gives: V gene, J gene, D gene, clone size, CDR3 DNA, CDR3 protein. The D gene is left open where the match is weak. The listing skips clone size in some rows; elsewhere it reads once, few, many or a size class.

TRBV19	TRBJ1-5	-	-	TGTGCCAGTAGTCACGGACAGCCCTATCAGCCCCAGCATTTT	CASSHGQPYQPQHF
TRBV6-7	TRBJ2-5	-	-	TGTGCCAGCCGTCCATCCCCGGGACGGGGCCAAGAGACCCAGTACTTC	CASRPSPGRGQETQYF
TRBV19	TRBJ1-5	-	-	TGTGCCAGTAGTATCCTCTTTAGCGAAAATCAGCCCCAGCATTTT	CASSILFSENQPQHF
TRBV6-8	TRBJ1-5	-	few	TGTGCCAGCAGGACAGGACTCTATAGCAATCAGCCCCAGCATTTT	CASRTGLYSNQPQHF
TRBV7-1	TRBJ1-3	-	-	TGTGCCAGCAGCCCCAGGACTGGAAACACCATATATTTT	CASSPRTGNTIYF
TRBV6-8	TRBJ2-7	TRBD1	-	TGTGCCAGCAGTACCCGGACAGGGGCCTACGAGCAGTACTTC	CASSTRTGAYEQYF
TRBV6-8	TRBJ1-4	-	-	TGTGCCAGCAGATATTCGACGGGGAGGAATGAAAAACTGTTTTTT	CASRYSTGRNEKLFF
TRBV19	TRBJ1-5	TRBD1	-	TGTGCCAGTAAACAGGGGGCTCCAGGTATTCAGCCCCAGCATTTT	CASKQGAPGIQPQHF
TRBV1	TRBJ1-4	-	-	TGCGCCAGCAGCCAAGATCGGGGCGAAAAACTGTTTTTT	CASSQDRGEKLFF
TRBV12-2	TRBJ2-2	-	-	TGTGCCAGTCAGCAGACGACTAGCGGGGGGACGAACACCGGGGAGCTGTTTTTT	CASQQTTSGGTNTGELFF
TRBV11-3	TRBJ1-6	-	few	TGTGCCAGCAGCTTAGTAGGGGCTGGGGACTCACCCCTCCACTTT	CASSLVGAGDSPLHF
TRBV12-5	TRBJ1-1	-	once	TGTGCCAGCAAGATTTCGGGACGCACTGAAGCTTTCTTT	CASKISGRTEAFF
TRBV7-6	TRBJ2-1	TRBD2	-	TGTGCTAGCAGCTTTAATCTAGCGGGGCTAAATGAGCAGTTCTTC	CASSFNLAGLNEQFF
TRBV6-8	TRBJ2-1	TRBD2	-	TGTGCCAGCAAGCCAACGGGGGGGCCAATCAATGAGCAGTTCTTC	CASKPTGGPINEQFF
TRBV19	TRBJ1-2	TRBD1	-	TGTGCCAGTAGTCCCCGGACAGGGGTTGGCTACACCTTC	CASSPRTGVGYTF
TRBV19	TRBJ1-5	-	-	TGTGCCAGTACCGACAACAGTGGACTTCGAAAGCCCCAGCATTTT	CASTDNSGLRKPQHF
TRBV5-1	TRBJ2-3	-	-	TGCGCCAGCAGACAGGGCCAAAGCACAGATACGCAGTATTTT	CASRQGQSTDTQYF
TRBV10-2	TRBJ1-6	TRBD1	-	TGCGCCAGCAGGTCCGGGACAGAGAGTTCACCCCTCCACTTT	CASRSGTESSPLHF
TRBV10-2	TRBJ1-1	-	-	TGCGCCAGCACCTTGACTCTCCAGGGCACTGAAGCTTTCTTT	CASTLTLQGTEAFF
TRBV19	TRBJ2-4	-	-	TGTGCCAGTACGGGGTCCCTAGCCAAAAACATTCAGTACTTC	CASTGSLAKNIQYF
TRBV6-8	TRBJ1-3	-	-	TGTGCCAGCAGTTACCGCGGGGCGAGGGGAAACACCATATATTTT	CASSYRGARGNTIYF
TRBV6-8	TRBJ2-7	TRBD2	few	TGTGCCAGCAGTTACGCGGGGGGCGTTCGCGAGCAGTACTTC	CASSYAGGVREQYF
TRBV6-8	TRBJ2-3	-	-	TGTGCCAGCAGTCCAGACAGGGAGGACACAGATACGCAGTATTTT	CASSPDREDTDTQYF
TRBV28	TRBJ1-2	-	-	TGTGCCAGCAGGGGAGAGGGGTCGGGCTATGGCTACACCTTC	CASRGEGSGYGYTF
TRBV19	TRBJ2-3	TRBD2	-	TGTGCCAGTAGTATAGCGGGGGGGCGGACAGATACGCAGTATTTT	CASSIAGGRTDTQYF
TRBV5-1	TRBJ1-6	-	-	TGCGCCAGCACCGACCTCGCACAGGAGAATTCACCCCTCCACTTT	CASTDLAQENSPLHF
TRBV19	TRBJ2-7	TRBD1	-	TGTGCCAGTAGTATTGGTCCCGGGACAGGGACCTACGAGCAGTACTTC	CASSIGPGTGTYEQYF
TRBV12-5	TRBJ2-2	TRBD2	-	TGTGCCAGCGGACGGGGCAGGGAGGGCACCGGGGAGCTGTTTTTT	CASGRGREGTGELFF
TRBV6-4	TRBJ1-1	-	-	TGTGCCAGCAGTCCCCGCCTCGGAGGGGGCACTGAAGCTTTCTTT	CASSPRLGGGTEAFF
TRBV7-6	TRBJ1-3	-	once	TGTGCCAGCAGCCAACAGACGGATTCGTTAAACACCATATATTTT	CASSQQTDSLNTIYF
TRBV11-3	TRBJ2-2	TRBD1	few	TGTGCCAGCAGCCAAAGGGACAGGGGAAATACCGGGGAGCTGTTTTTT	CASSQRDRGNTGELFF
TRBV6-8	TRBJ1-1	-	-	TGTGCCAGCAGTTTGGGGAGGAAAGGGAACACTGAAGCTTTCTTT	CASSLGRKGNTEAFF
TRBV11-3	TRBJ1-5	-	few	TGTGCCAGCAGCGCCGGGACAACTAGCAATCAGCCCCAGCATTTT	CASSAGTTSNQPQHF
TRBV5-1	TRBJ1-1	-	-	TGCGCCAGCAGCTTGGAGAGGACTTCCAGTGAAGCTTTCTTT	CASSLERTSSEAFF
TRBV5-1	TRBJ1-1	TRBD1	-	TGCGCCAGCAGCTTAAAACAGGGGTCAGAGAATTGCACTGAAGCTTTCTTT	CASSLKQGSENCTEAFF
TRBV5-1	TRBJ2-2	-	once	TGCGCCAGCAGCTTGCGCACCTCCCTTAACACCGGGGAGCTGTTTTTT	CASSLRTSLNTGELFF
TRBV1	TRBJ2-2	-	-	TGCGCCAGCAGCCAAGATGAGGGGGCCGGGGAGCTGTTTTTT	CASSQDEGAGELFF
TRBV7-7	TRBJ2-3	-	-	TGTGCCAGCAGCCAAGACCTGGGGAGGCTAGGAGGCACAGATACGCAGTATTTT	CASSQDLGRLGGTDTQYF
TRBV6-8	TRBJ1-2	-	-	TGTGCCATCAGTGGAATTCAGGGGAACTATGGCTACACCTTC	CAISGIQGNYGYTF
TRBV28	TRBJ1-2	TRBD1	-	TGTGCCAGCAGCCCAGACAGGGGTAGTGGCTACACCTTC	CASSPDRGSGYTF
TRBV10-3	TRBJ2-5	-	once	TGTGCCATCAGTGAGCCCGGAGGGGGGGCGAAGACCCAGTACTTC	CAISEPGGGAKTQYF
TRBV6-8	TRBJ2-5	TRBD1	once	TGTGCCAGCAGTTACACTGGGGCCGTGGGACAGACCAAGGAGACCCAGTACTTC	CASSYTGAVGQTKETQYF
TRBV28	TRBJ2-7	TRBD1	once	TGTGCCAGCAGTGGGCGGACAGGGCTTCCCTACGAGCAGTACTTC	CASSGRTGLPYEQYF
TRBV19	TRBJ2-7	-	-	TGTGCCAGTAGTATAGTCGACGGAGGCTCCTACGAGCAGTACTTC	CASSIVDGGSYEQYF
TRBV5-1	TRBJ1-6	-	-	TGCGCCAGCAGCTTGAATCCCCAGGGGACCAATTCACCCCTCCACTTT	CASSLNPQGTNSPLHF
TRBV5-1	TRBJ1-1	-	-	TGCGCCAGCAGCTTGGCCCAGGGGACCAACACTGAAGCTTTCTTT	CASSLAQGTNTEAFF
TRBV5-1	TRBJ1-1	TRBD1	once	TGCGCCAGCAGCATACAGGGGGCTAACACTGAAGCTTTCTTT	CASSIQGANTEAFF
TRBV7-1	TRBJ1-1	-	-	TGTGCCAGCAGCTTCCAGAGGGACACTGAAGCTTTCTTT	CASSFQRDTEAFF
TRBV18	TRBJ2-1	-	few	TGTGCCAGCTCACCGAGGGTTTGGGACTACAATGAGCAGTTCTTC	CASSPRVWDYNEQFF
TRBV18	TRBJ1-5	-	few	TGTGCCAGCTCACAATCTACAGGCCCCATTAATCAGCCCCAGCATTTT	CASSQSTGPINQPQHF